The source of this T cell receptor beta chain is a study of blood T cell repertoires in COVID-19. Study at large: The cDNA or gDNA used as material had been derived from T cells, B-cell-depleted T cells, or PBMCs.

Original data processing: By means of reference gene primer amplification, nucleated cell counts were estimated. Clones were read by immunoSEQ multiplex PCR, and TCRdb kept only the in-frame ones, dropping some. For V, J and clone size, that table is used; D and trimming come from the DNA. Of tens of thousands of clones in the sample, 90% were seen once. The sequence derives from a human donor with active COVID-19. The donor label of this sample is uncertain. The sequencing input was peripheral blood.

The CDR3 nucleotides read TGTGCCAGTAGTAAGAGAGAGACCCAGTACTTC. Residues: CASSKRETQYF. This sequence joins TRBV19 and TRBJ2-5; D is ambiguous. There are 11 residues in the CDR3. V lost 4 bases and J lost 4, with 4 bases in between. CDR1 LNHDA and CDR2 SQIVND come from the germline V gene (reference sequence).